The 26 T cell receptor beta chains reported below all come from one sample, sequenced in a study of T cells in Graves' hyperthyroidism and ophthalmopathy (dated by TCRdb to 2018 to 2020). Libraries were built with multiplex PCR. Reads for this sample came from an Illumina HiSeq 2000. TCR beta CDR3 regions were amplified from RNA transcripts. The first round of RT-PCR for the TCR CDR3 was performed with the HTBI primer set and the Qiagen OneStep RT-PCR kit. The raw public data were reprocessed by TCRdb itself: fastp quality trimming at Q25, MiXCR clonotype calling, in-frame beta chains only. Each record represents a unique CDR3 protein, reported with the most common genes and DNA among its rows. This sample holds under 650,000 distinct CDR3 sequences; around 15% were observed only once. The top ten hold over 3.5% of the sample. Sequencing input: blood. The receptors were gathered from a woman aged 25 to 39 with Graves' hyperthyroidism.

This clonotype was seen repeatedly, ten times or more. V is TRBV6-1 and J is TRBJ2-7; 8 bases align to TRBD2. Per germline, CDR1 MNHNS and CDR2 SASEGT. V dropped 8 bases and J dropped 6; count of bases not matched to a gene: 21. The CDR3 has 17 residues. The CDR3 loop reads CASEGGQLAVKSLEQYF. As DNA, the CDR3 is TGTGCCAGCGAGGGGGGGCAACTAGCGGTTAAGAGCCTCGAGCAGTACTTC.

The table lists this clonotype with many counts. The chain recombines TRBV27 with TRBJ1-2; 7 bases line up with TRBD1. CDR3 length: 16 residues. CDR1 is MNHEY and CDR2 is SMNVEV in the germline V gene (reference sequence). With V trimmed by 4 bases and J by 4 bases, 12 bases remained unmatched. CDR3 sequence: CASSSGTDMSFYGYTF. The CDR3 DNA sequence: TGTGCCAGCAGTTCCGGGACAGATATGTCGTTCTATGGCTACACCTTC.

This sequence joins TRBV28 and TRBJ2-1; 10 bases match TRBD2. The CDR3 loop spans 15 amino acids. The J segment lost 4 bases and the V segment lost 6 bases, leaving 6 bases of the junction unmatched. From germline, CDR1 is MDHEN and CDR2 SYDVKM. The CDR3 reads CASSSGLAQYNEQFF. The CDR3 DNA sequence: TGTGCCAGCAGCTCGGGACTAGCGCAATACAATGAGCAGTTCTTC.

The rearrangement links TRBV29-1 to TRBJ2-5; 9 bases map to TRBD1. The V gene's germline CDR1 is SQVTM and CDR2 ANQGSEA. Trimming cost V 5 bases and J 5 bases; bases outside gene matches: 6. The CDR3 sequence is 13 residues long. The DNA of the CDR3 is TGCAGCGTTCTCCCCGACAGGGGGGAGACCCAGTACTTC. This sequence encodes CSVLPDRGETQYF.

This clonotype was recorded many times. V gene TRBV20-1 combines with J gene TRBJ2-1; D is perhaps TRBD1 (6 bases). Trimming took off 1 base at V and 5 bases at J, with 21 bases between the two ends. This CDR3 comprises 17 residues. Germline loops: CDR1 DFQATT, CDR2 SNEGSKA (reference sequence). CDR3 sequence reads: CSARVSSRDTSNNEQFF. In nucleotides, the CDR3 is TGCAGTGCTAGAGTGAGTTCCCGGGACACCTCAAACAATGAGCAGTTCTTC.

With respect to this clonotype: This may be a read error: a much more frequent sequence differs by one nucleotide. CDR3 DNA sequence: TGTGCCAGGTCACCATCGACAGGGGCCTACGAGCAGTACTTC. Translation gives CARSPSTGAYEQYF. J is TRBJ2-7 and V is TRBV18, with 8 bases lining up with TRBD1. This CDR3 is built from 14 residues. From germline, CDR1 is KGHSH and CDR2 LQKENI.

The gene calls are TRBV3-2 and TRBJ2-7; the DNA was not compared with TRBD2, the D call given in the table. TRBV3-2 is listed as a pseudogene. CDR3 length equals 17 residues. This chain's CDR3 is CASSQPSHGTPSYEQYF. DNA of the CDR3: TGTGCCAGCAGCCAACCTTCGCACGGGACTCCGTCCTACGAGCAGTACTTC.

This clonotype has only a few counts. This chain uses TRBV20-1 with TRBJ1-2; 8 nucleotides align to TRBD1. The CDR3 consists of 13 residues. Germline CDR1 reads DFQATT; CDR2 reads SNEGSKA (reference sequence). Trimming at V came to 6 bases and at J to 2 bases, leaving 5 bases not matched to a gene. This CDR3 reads CSALDRANYGYTF. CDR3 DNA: TGCAGTGCCCTGGACAGGGCAAACTATGGCTACACCTTC.

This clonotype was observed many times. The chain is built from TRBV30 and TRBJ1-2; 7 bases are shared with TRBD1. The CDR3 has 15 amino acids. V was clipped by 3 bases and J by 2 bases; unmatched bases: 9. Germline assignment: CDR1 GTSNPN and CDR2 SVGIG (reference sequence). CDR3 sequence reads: CAWRETGLGNYGYTF. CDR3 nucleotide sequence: TGTGCCTGGAGGGAGACAGGGCTAGGGAACTATGGCTACACCTTC.

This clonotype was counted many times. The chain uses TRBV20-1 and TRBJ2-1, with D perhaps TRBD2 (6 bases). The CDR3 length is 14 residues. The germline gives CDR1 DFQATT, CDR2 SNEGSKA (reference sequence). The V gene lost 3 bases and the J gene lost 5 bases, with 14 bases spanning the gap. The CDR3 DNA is TGCAGTGCTAGTGGTTACGGGAGAGACAATGAGCAGTTCTTC. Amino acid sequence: CSASGYGRDNEQFF.

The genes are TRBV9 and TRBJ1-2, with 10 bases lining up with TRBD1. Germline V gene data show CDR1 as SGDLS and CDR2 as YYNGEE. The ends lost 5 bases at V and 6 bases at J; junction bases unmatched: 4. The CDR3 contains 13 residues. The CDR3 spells CASSRTGGDGYTF. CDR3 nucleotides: TGTGCCAGCAGTCGGACAGGGGGAGATGGCTACACCTTC.

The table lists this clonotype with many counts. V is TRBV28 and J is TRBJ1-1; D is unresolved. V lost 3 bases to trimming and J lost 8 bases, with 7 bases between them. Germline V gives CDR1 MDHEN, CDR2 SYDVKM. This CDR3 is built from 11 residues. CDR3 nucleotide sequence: TGTGCCAGCAGTTTCCAGTTAGAAGCTTTCTTT. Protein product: CASSFQLEAFF.

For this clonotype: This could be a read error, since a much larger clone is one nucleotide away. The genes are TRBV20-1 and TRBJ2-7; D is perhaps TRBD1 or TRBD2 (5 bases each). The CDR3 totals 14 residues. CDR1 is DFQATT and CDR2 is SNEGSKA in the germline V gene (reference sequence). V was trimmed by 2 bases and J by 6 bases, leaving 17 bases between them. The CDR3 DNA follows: TGCAGTGCTAGACCTCCGGGACGATACTGCGAGCAGTACTTC. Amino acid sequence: CSARPPGRYCEQYF.

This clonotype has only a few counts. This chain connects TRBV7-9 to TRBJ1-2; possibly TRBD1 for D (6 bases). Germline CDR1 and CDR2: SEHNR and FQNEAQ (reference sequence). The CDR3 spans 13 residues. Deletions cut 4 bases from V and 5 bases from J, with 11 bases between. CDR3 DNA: TGTGCCAGCAGCTCACATCAGGGGTATGGCTACACCTTC. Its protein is CASSSHQGYGYTF.

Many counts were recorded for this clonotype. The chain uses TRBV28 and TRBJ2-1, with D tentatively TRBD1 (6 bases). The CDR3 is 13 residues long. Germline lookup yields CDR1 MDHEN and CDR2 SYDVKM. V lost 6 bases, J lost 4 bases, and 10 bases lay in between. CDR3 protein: CASSAGDYNEQFF. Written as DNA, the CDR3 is TGTGCCAGCAGCGCAGGGGATTACAATGAGCAGTTCTTC.

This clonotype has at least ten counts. CDR3 nucleotide sequence: TGTGCCAGCAGTTACGGGGGGGTCCGAGGGGCTGAAGCTTTCTTT. Translation gives CASSYGGVRGAEAFF. The genes are TRBV6-5 and TRBJ1-1; TRBD1 is a possible D gene (5 bases). The CDR3 covers 15 residues. V was clipped by 2 bases and J by 6 bases, with 16 bases between them. Per the germline V gene, CDR1 is MNHEY and CDR2 is SVGAGI.

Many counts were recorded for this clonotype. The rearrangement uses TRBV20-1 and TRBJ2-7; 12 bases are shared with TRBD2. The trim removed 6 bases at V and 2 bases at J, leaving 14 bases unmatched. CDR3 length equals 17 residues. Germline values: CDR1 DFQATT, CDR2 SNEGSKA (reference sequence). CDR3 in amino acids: CSATIYTTSGSPYEQYF. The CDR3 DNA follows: TGCAGTGCCACGATTTACACGACTAGCGGGAGTCCCTACGAGCAGTACTTC.

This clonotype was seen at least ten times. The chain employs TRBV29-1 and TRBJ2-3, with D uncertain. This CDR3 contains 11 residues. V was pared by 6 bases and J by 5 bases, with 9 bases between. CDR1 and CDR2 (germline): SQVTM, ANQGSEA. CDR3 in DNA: TGCAGCGTCCTGTTGGGAGATACGCAGTATTTT. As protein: CSVLLGDTQYF.

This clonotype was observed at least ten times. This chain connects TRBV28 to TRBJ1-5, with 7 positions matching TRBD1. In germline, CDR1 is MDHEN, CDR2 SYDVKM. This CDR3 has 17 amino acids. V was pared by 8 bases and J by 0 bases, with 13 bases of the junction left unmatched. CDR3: CASAASGTENSNQPQHF. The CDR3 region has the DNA TGTGCCAGCGCAGCTTCCGGGACAGAAAATAGCAATCAGCCCCAGCATTTT. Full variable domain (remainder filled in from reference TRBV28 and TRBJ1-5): DVKVTQSSRYLVKRTGEKVFLECVQDMDHENMFWYRQDPGLGLRLIYFSYDVKMKEKGDIPEGYSVSREKKERFSLILESASTNQTSMYLCASAASGTENSNQPQHFGDGTRLSIL.

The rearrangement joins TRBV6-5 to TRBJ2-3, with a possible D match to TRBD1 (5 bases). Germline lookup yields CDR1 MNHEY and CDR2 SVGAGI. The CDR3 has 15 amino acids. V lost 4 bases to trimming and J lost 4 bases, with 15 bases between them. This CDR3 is CASSSGNSGADTQYF. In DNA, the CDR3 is TGTGCCAGCAGTTCAGGGAATAGTGGAGCAGATACGCAGTATTTT.

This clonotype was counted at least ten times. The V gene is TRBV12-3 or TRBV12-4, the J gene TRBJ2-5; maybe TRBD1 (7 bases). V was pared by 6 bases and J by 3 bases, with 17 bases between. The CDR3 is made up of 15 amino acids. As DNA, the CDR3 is TGTGCCAGCAGATACCTGGGCAGGGGGGAAGAGACCCAGTACTTC. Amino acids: CASRYLGRGEETQYF.

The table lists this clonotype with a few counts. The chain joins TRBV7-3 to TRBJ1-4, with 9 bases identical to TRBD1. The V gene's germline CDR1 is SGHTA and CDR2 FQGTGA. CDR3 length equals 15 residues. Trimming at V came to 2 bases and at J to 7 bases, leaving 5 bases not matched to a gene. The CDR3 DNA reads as TGTGCCAGCAGCTTAGGGGGACAGGGAGGTGAAAAACTGTTTTTT. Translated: CASSLGGQGGEKLFF.

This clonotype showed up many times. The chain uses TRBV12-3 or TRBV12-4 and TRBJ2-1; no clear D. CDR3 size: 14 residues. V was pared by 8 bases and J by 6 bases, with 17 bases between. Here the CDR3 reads CASSPQSLVNEQFF. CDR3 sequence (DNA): TGTGCCAGCTCTCCCCAGTCGCTAGTCAATGAGCAGTTCTTC.

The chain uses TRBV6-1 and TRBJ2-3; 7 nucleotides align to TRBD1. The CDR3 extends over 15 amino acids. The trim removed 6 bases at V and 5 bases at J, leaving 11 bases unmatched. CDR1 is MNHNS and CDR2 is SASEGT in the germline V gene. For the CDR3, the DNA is TGTGCCAGCAGCCTTACAGGGGCCGTGGGAGATACGCAGTATTTT. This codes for CASSLTGAVGDTQYF.

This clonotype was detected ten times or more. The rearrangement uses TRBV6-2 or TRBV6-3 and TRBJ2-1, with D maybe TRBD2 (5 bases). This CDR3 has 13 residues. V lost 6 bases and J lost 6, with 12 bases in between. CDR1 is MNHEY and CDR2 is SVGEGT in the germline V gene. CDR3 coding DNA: TGTGCCAGCAGGCCTCTAGCCCTCAATGAGCAGTTCTTC. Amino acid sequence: CASRPLALNEQFF.

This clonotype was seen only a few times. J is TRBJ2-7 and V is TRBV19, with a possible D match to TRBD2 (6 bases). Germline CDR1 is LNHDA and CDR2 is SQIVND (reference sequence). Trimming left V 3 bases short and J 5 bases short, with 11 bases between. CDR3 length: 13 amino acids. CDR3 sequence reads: CASSIDGRDEQYF. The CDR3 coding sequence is TGTGCCAGTAGTATTGACGGGAGAGACGAGCAGTACTTC.